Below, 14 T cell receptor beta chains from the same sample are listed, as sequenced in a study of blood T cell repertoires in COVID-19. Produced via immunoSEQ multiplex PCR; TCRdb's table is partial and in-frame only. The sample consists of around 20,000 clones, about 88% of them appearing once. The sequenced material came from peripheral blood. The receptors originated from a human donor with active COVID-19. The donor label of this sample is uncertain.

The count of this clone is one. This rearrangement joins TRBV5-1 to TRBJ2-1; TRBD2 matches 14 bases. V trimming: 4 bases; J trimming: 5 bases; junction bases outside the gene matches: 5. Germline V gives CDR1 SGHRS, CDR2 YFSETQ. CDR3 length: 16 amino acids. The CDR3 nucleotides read TGCGCCAGCAGCCCAGGGACTAGCGGGAGCCACAATGAGCAGTTCTTC. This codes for CASSPGTSGSHNEQFF.

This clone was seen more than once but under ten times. The CDR3, as DNA: TGTGCCAGCGAGAGGGATGCGGGGGGTAGCACAGATACGCAGTATTTT. It codes for CASERDAGGSTDTQYF. The chain has TRBV5-4 and TRBJ2-3; 8 bases fit TRBD2. This CDR3 is built from 16 residues. The germline CDR1 and CDR2 sequences are SGHNT and YYREEE (reference sequence). The trim removed 7 bases at V and 0 bases at J, leaving 10 bases unmatched.

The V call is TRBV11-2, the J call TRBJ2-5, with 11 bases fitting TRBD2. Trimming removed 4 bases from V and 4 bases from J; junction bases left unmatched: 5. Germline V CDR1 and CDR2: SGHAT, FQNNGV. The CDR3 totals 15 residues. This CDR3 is CASSSGLAVPETQYF. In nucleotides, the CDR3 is TGTGCCAGCAGCTCGGGACTAGCGGTACCAGAGACCCAGTACTTC.

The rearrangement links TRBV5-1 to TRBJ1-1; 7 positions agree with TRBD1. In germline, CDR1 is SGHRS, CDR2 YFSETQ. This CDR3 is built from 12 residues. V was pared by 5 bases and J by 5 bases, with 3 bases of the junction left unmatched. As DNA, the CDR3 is TGCGCCAGCAGGGAACAGGGGACTGAAGCTTTCTTT. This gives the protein CASREQGTEAFF. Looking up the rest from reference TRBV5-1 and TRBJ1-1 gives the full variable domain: KAGVTQTPRYLIKTRGQQVTLSCSPISGHRSVSWYQQTPGQGLQFLFEYFSETQRNKGNFPGRFSGRQFSNSRSEMNVSTLELGDSALYLCASREQGTEAFFGQGTRLTVV.

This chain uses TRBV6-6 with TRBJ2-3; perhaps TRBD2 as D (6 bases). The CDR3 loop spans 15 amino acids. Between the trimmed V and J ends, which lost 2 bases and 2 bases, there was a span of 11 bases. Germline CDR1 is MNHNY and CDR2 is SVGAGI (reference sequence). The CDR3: CASSYGTGNTDTQYF. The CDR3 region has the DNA TGTGCCAGCAGTTACGGGACTGGGAACACAGATACGCAGTATTTT.

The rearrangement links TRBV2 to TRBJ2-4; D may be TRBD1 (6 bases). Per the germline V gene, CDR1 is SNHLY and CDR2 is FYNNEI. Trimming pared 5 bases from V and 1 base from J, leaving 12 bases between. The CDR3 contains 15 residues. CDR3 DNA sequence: TGTGCCAGCAGTACAGGGTTTGGGGCCAAAAACATTCAGTACTTC. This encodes CASSTGFGAKNIQYF.

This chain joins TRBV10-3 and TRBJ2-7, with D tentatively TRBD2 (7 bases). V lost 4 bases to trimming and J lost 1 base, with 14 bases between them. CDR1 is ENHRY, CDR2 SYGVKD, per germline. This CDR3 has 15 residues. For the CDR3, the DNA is TGTGCCATCAGTGGGGAGGGGGTGTTATCCTACGAGCAGTACTTC. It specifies CAISGEGVLSYEQYF.

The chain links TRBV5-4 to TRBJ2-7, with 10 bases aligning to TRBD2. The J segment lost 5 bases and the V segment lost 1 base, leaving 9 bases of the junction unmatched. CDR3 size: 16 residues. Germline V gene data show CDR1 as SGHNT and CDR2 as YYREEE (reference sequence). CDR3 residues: CASSLRLAGEVDEQYF. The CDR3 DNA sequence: TGTGCCAGCAGCTTGCGCCTAGCGGGAGAAGTCGACGAGCAGTACTTC.

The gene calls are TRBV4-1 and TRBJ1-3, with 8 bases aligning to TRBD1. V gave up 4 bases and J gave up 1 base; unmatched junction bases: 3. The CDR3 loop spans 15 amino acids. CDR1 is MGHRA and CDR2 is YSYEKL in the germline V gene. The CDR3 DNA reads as TGCGCCAGCAGCCCGACAGGGGATTCTGGAAACACCATATATTTT. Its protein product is CASSPTGDSGNTIYF.

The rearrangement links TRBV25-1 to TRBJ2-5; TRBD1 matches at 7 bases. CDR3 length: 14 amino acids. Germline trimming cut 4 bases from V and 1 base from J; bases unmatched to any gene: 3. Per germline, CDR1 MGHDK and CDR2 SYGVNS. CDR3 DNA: TGTGCCAGCAGTGGATGGGACAGCCAAGAGACCCAGTACTTC. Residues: CASSGWDSQETQYF.

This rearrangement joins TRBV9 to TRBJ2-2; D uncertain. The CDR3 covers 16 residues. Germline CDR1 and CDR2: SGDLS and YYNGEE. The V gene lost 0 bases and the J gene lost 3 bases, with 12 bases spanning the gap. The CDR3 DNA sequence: TGTGCCAGCAGCGTAGACAGTCCCGAATACACCGGGGAGCTGTTTTTT. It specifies CASSVDSPEYTGELFF.

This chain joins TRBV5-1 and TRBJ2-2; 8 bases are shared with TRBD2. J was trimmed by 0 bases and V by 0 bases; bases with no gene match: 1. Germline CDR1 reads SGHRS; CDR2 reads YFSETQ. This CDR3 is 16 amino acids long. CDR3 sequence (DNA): TGCGCCAGCAGCTTGGGACTAGCGACGAACACCGGGGAGCTGTTTTTT. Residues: CASSLGLATNTGELFF.

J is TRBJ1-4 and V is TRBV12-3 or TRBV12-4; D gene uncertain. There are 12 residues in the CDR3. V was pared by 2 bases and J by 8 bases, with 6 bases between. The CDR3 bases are TGTGCCAGCAGTTTATCGGGGGAAAAACTGTTTTTT. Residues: CASSLSGEKLFF.

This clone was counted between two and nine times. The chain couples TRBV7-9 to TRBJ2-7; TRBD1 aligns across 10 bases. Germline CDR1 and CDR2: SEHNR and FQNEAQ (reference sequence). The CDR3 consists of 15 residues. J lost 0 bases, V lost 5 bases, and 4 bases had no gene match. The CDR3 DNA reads TGTGCCAGCAGCCCTCGGACAGGGGGCTCCTACGAGCAGTACTTC. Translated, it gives CASSPRTGGSYEQYF.